Each of the 12 T cell receptor beta chains below was sequenced from the same sample in a study of Ad26.COV2.S vaccination and SARS-CoV-2 variants. The treatment denotes: roughly 20 received Ad26.COV2.S at low or high dose, single or two shots; 5 received placebo; per-sample allocation not given. At day 63 after the first vaccine or placebo injection, samples were drawn. Clones were sequenced by immunoSEQ multiplex PCR, and TCRdb holds only the in-frame ones, with some missing. The sample yields around 340,000 clones, roughly 90% seen once. The sequenced sample was peripheral blood, obtained in a trial of Ad26.COV2.S vaccine versus placebo. The receptors were sampled from a person aged 18-65 years who received the Ad26.COV2.S COVID-19 vaccine or a placebo.

The chain combines TRBV11-3 with TRBJ1-5; 8 positions agree with TRBD1. Germline V gene sequence: CDR1 SGHNT, CDR2 YENEEA. Trimming cost V 3 bases and J 4 bases; bases outside gene matches: 5. This CDR3 spans 15 amino acids. CDR3 nucleotides: TGTGCCAGCAGCTTCCGGCGACAGGGGAATCAGCCCCAGCATTTT. Translating it yields CASSFRRQGNQPQHF.

The V call is TRBV5-6, the J call TRBJ1-2; D gene uncertain. V was shortened by 1 base and J by 2 bases, with 9 bases between the two germline ends. CDR3 length equals 14 residues. Germline loops: CDR1 SGHDT, CDR2 YYEEEE. This CDR3 reads CASSLFITNYGYTF. The CDR3 DNA sequence: TGTGCCAGCAGCTTGTTCATCACAAACTATGGCTACACCTTC.

This chain links TRBV4-1 with TRBJ2-1; D tentatively reads TRBD1 or TRBD2 (5 bases each). V lost 7 bases, J lost 4 bases, and 26 bases lay in between. The CDR3 is 18 amino acids. Per germline, CDR1 MGHRA and CDR2 YSYEKL. Here the CDR3 reads CASTTYPQGAVKYNEQFF. The DNA of the CDR3 is TGCGCCAGCACTACCTACCCCCAGGGAGCGGTGAAATACAATGAGCAGTTCTTC.

V and J are TRBV5-5 and TRBJ2-3; 8 nucleotides agree with TRBD2. In germline, CDR1 is SGHKS, CDR2 YYEKEE (reference sequence). The CDR3 spans 15 residues. V shed 4 bases and J 4 bases; nucleotides not matched to a gene: 8. CDR3 residues: CASSTPPAGADTQYF. DNA for the CDR3: TGTGCCAGCAGCACCCCCCCAGCGGGGGCAGATACGCAGTATTTT.

This clone appeared a few times. The chain has TRBV11-2 and TRBJ1-1, with TRBD1 as a possible D gene (6 bases). V lost 5 bases to trimming and J lost 4 bases, with 14 bases between them. The CDR3 sequence is 14 residues long. From germline, CDR1 is SGHAT and CDR2 FQNNGV. The CDR3 region has the DNA TGTGCCAGCAGCCAGGGAGCAGGGGTCACTGAAGCTTTCTTT. This gives the protein CASSQGAGVTEAFF.

The rearrangement links TRBV5-1 to TRBJ2-7; tentatively, D is TRBD1 (6 bases). Germline V lookup: CDR1 SGHRS, CDR2 YFSETQ. V lost 1 base and J 3 bases, leaving 11 bases between the germline ends. This CDR3 has 14 amino acids. Written as DNA, the CDR3 is TGCGCCAGCAGCTTGCTACAGGGAAGCTACGAGCAGTACTTC. This gives the protein CASSLLQGSYEQYF.

The chain recombines TRBV5-1 with TRBJ2-5; 9 bases are shared with TRBD1. The CDR3 has 15 amino acids. Unmatched junction bases numbered 5, after V lost 0 bases and J lost 5 bases. Germline values: CDR1 SGHRS, CDR2 YFSETQ. The CDR3: CASSLEHRGQETQYF. The CDR3, as DNA: TGCGCCAGCAGCTTGGAGCACAGGGGGCAGGAGACCCAGTACTTC.

This clone has just one count. J is TRBJ2-5 and V is TRBV3-1 (or the pseudogene TRBV3-2); the D call may be TRBD1 or TRBD2 (5 bases each). V was pared by 5 bases and J by 1 base, with 8 bases between. The CDR3 runs to 13 residues. Germline CDR1 LGHDT, CDR2 YNNKEL (reference sequence). The CDR3 coding sequence is TGTGCCAGCAGCACGGGACCCCAAGAGACCCAGTACTTC. Its translation is CASSTGPQETQYF.

The chain combines TRBV24-1 with TRBJ1-2; D gene uncertain. Per germline, CDR1 KGHDR and CDR2 SFDVKD. The CDR3 extends over 16 amino acids. The germline V and J ends were trimmed by 0 bases and 2 bases, with 12 bases remaining between them. DNA of the CDR3: TGTGCCACCAGTGATTTGGATAGGGAAGGGAACTATGGCTACACCTTC. Translated, it gives CATSDLDREGNYGYTF.

This clone occurred once. The genes are TRBV18 and TRBJ2-3, with 9 positions matching TRBD1. The V and J ends lost 0 bases and 2 bases, in that order; junction bases with no gene match: 6. The CDR3 loop spans 17 amino acids. Germline values: CDR1 KGHSH, CDR2 LQKENI. Here the CDR3 reads CASSPPWGTGSTDTQYF. In DNA form, the CDR3 reads TGTGCCAGCTCACCACCGTGGGGGACAGGGTCCACAGATACGCAGTATTTT.

The chain recombines TRBV6-5 with TRBJ2-3; the match to TRBD1 covers 7 bases. Germline trimming cut 10 bases from V and 1 base from J; bases unmatched to any gene: 5. The CDR3 totals 13 residues. Germline V gives CDR1 MNHEY, CDR2 SVGAGI. CDR3 nucleotides: TGTGCCACACGGACAGGTGGCACAGATACGCAGTATTTT. Encoded protein: CATRTGGTDTQYF.

Concerning this clone itself: Different DNA sequences within this sample yield the same CDR3. CDR3 sequence (DNA): TGTGCCAGCAGCTTAGGGCTAGCGGGACCGTACAATGAGCAGTTCTTC. This translates into CASSLGLAGPYNEQFF. The J gene is TRBJ2-1, the V gene TRBV11-2; 9 nucleotides match TRBD2. With V trimmed by 1 base and J by 4 bases, 5 bases remained unmatched. This CDR3 region has 16 residues. CDR1 SGHAT and CDR2 FQNNGV come from the germline V gene. Full variable domain (rest looked up from reference TRBV11-2 and TRBJ2-1): EAGVAQSPRYKIIEKRQSVAFWCNPISGHATLYWYQQILGQGPKLLIQFQNNGVVDDSQLPKDRFSAERLKGVDSTLKIQPAKLEDSAVYLCASSLGLAGPYNEQFFGPGTRLTVL.